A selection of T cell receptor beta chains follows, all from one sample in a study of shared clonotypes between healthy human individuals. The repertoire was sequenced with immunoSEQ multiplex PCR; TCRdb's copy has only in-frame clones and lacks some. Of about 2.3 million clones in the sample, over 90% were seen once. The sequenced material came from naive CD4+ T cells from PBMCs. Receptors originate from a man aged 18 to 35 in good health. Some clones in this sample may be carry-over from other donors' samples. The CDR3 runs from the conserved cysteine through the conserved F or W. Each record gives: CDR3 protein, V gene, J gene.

CDR3: CASSLVAAQETQYF
V: TRBV7-2
J: TRBJ2-5

CDR3: CAIREGLAGGEQFF
V: TRBV10-3
J: TRBJ2-1

CDR3: CAGRLGTGGSNEQFF
V: TRBV5-1
J: TRBJ2-1

CDR3: CASSPDRNQPQHF
V: TRBV18
J: TRBJ1-5

CDR3: CASSSPDRGDTQYF
V: TRBV5-1
J: TRBJ2-3

CDR3: CASSLTSGRLETQYF
V: TRBV11-2
J: TRBJ2-5

CDR3: CASSAPKPGQGYNEQFF
V: TRBV4-1
J: TRBJ2-1

CDR3: CASSVFGGRDGYTF
V: TRBV6-4
J: TRBJ1-2

CDR3: CASSYGGRTDTQYF
V: TRBV6-5
J: TRBJ2-3

CDR3: CASSAGGRLGYTF
V: TRBV5-4
J: TRBJ1-2

CDR3: CASSQEGRNNEKLFF
V: TRBV4-2
J: TRBJ1-4

CDR3: CSVGDRGGNYGYTF
V: TRBV29-1
J: TRBJ1-2

CDR3: CASSHPYYEQYF
V: TRBV4-1
J: TRBJ2-7

CDR3: CASSAQGGSNQPQHF
V: TRBV6-1
J: TRBJ1-5

CDR3: CASSLATGVYNEQFF
V: TRBV7-2
J: TRBJ2-1

CDR3: CASSQGRGRDTQYF
V: TRBV4-3
J: TRBJ2-3

CDR3: CASSIIGASTDTQYF
V: TRBV19
J: TRBJ2-3

CDR3: CASSLDGSNYGYTF
V: TRBV5-1
J: TRBJ1-2

CDR3: CASRYSSYRDRCTDTQYF
V: TRBV12-2
J: TRBJ2-3

CDR3: CASSLEAGSSYEQYF
V: TRBV7-2
J: TRBJ2-7

CDR3: CASSPSSGGSYEQYF
V: TRBV18
J: TRBJ2-7

CDR3: CASSFSGGGGNQPQHF
V: TRBV28
J: TRBJ1-5

CDR3: CASREVYGYTF
V: TRBV6-1
J: TRBJ1-2

CDR3: CASNILGQADKKLFF
V: TRBV28
J: TRBJ1-4

CDR3: CSALGLRETQYF
V: TRBV29-1
J: TRBJ2-5

CDR3: CASSEPGQVPYEQYF
V: TRBV6-1
J: TRBJ2-7